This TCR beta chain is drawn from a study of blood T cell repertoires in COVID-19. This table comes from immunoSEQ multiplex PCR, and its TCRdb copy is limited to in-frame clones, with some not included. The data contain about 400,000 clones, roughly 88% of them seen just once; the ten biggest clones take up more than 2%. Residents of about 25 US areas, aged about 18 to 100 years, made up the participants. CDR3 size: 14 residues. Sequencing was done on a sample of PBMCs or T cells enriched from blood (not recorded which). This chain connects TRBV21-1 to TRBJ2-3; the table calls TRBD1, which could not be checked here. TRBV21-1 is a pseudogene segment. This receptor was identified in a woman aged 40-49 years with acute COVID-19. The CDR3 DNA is TGTGCCAGCAGCCCTGGGGGCCCTCACGATACGCAGTATTTT. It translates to CASSPGGPHDTQYF.